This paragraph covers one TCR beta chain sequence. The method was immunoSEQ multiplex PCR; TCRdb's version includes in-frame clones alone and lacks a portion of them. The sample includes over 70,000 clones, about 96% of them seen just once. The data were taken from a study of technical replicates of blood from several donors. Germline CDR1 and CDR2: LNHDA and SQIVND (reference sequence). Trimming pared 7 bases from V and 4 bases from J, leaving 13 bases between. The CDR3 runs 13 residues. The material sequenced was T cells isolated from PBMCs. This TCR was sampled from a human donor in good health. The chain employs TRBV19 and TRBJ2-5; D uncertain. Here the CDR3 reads CASNPTVGETQYF. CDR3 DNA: TGTGCCAGTAACCCTACAGTGGGAGAGACCCAGTACTTC.